This T cell receptor (beta chain) is drawn from a study of Ad26.COV2.S vaccination and SARS-CoV-2 variants. Study details: Within the COV1001 Ad26.COV2.S trial arm, the donor was enrolled. Intramuscularly, Ad26.COV2.S was given either once or twice, 56 days apart.

Concerning this clone itself: Its antigen is unidentified.

Sequenced by immunoSEQ multiplex PCR; TCRdb stores in-frame clones only, minus some. This table has some 410,000 clones, roughly 90% appearing once. V was pared by 4 bases and J by 2 bases, with 15 bases between. Germline V lookup: CDR1 MGHRA, CDR2 YSYEKL. The length of the CDR3 is 15 residues. Sample treatment: about 20 received Ad26.COV2.S at low or high dose, single or two shots; about 5 received placebo; per-sample allocation not given. Day 63 after the first vaccine or placebo injection was the time point for sampling. Broader study findings: Relative to placebo recipients, vaccine recipients exhibited elevated spike-specific TCR breadth.

This clonotype was obtained from a person between 18 and 65 years old who received the Ad26.COV2.S COVID-19 vaccine or a placebo. Source: peripheral blood, taken in a trial of Ad26.COV2.S vaccine versus placebo. J is TRBJ2-7 and V is TRBV4-1, with D unresolved. The CDR3 DNA reads as TGCGCCAGCAGCCCTGCTCCTAGGGCGACCTACGAGCAGTACTTC. This sequence encodes CASSPAPRATYEQYF.